A single sample gave rise to the 24 T cell receptor beta chains below, sequenced in a study of CD4 T cells in relation to SARS-CoV-2 and coronaviruses. For these receptors, no antigen is known. Using immunoSEQ multiplex PCR, the repertoire was profiled, and TCRdb retains in-frame clones only, with some absent. The table shows tens of thousands of clones, with 70% to 80% occurring only once. Sequencing used memory CD4+ T cells from PBMCs, cultured in vitro. These receptors originate from an adult with COVID-19.

The chain employs TRBV19 and TRBJ1-1; D is uncertain. The ends were cut back, 3 bases at V and 5 bases at J, with 10 bases in the middle. The CDR3 has 13 residues. Per the germline V gene, CDR1 is LNHDA and CDR2 is SQIVND (reference sequence). CDR3 coding DNA: TGTGCCAGTAGTATGTATCTGAGAACTGAAGCTTTCTTT. It yields the protein CASSMYLRTEAFF.

The chain joins TRBV7-2 to TRBJ2-5; a possible D gene is TRBD2 (5 bases). CDR3 length: 13 residues. Trimming took off 0 bases at V and 3 bases at J, with 5 bases between the two ends. Germline V gives CDR1 SGHTA, CDR2 FQGNSA. Here the CDR3 reads CASSLAREETQYF. The CDR3 nucleotides are TGTGCCAGCAGCTTAGCGCGGGAAGAGACCCAGTACTTC.

This chain links TRBV28 with TRBJ1-5; 9 bases align to TRBD1. V shed 5 bases and J 2 bases; nucleotides not matched to a gene: 4. The CDR3 loop spans 15 amino acids. The germline CDR1 and CDR2 sequences are MDHEN and SYDVKM. In nucleotides, the CDR3 is TGTGCCAGCAGTACAGGGGGCGCAGGCAATCAGCCCCAGCATTTT. Protein product: CASSTGGAGNQPQHF. Full variable domain (rest looked up from reference TRBV28 and TRBJ1-5): DVKVTQSSRYLVKRTGEKVFLECVQDMDHENMFWYRQDPGLGLRLIYFSYDVKMKEKGDIPEGYSVSREKKERFSLILESASTNQTSMYLCASSTGGAGNQPQHFGDGTRLSIL.

J is TRBJ2-1 and V is TRBV5-6; tentatively, D is TRBD2 (6 bases). Trimming removed 4 bases from V and 9 bases from J, with 20 bases in between. This CDR3 has 15 residues. Germline V gene data show CDR1 as SGHDT and CDR2 as YYEEEE. CDR3 loop: CASSPSRTSPSEQFF. The CDR3 bases are TGTGCCAGCAGCCCCAGCCGAACTAGCCCCAGTGAGCAGTTCTTC.

This chain links TRBV30 with TRBJ1-5; the D is unclear. V lost 1 base to trimming and J lost 5 bases, with 12 bases between them. CDR1 GTSNPN and CDR2 SVGIG come from the germline V gene (reference sequence). This CDR3 is 14 amino acids long. CDR3 in DNA: TGTGCCTGGAGTGGCCCTCTTAGGGATCAGCCCCAGCATTTT. This sequence encodes CAWSGPLRDQPQHF.

The chain joins TRBV19 to TRBJ2-7; 14 nucleotides line up with TRBD2. Trimming cost V 3 bases and J 3 bases; bases outside gene matches: 10. The CDR3 length is 18 residues. Germline CDR1 is LNHDA and CDR2 is SQIVND (reference sequence). The CDR3 nucleotides read TGTGCCAGTAGTATCGCAGGGACTAGCGGGAGAGGCGGCTACGAGCAGTACTTC. This sequence encodes CASSIAGTSGRGGYEQYF. Full variable domain (missing parts from reference TRBV19 and TRBJ2-7): DGGITQSPKYLFRKEGQNVTLSCEQNLNHDAMYWYRQDPGQGLRLIYYSQIVNDFQKGDIAEGYSVSREKKESFPLTVTSAQKNPTAFYLCASSIAGTSGRGGYEQYFGPGTRLTVT.

V gene TRBV2 combines with J gene TRBJ1-2, with D maybe TRBD1 (5 bases). The CDR3 sequence is 14 residues long. Looked up from germline, CDR1 is SNHLY and CDR2 is FYNNEI. V dropped 5 bases and J dropped 6 bases, with 16 bases sitting between them. The CDR3 loop is CASSQEAGGNGYTF. In DNA, the CDR3 is TGTGCCAGCAGTCAAGAAGCCGGGGGGAATGGCTACACCTTC. Combining the CDR3 with reference TRBV2 and TRBJ1-2 gives the whole variable domain EPEVTQTPSHQVTQMGQEVILRCVPISNHLYFYWYRQILGQKVEFLVSFYNNEISEKSEIFDDQFSVERPDGSNFTLKIRSTKLEDSAMYFCASSQEAGGNGYTFGSGTRLTVV.

The chain is built from TRBV7-6 and TRBJ1-6, with a tentative D call TRBD1 (5 bases). V was cut by 0 bases and J by 5 bases, with 14 bases left in between. Looked up from germline, CDR1 is SGHVS and CDR2 is FNYEAQ. CDR3 length equals 17 residues. The DNA of the CDR3 is TGTGCCAGCAGCTTAGCGAAGGGACTGGATCATAATTCACCCCTCCACTTT. This encodes CASSLAKGLDHNSPLHF.

The V and J genes are TRBV18 and TRBJ2-5; 13 bases align to TRBD2. V was pared by 2 bases and J by 6 bases, with 6 bases of the junction left unmatched. The CDR3 loop spans 16 amino acids. Germline V gene lookup returns CDR1 KGHSH and CDR2 LQKENI. The CDR3 protein is CASSPRTSGSVQTQYF. The CDR3 coding sequence is TGTGCCAGCTCACCAAGGACTAGCGGGAGCGTACAGACCCAGTACTTC. Filled out from reference TRBV18 and TRBJ2-5, the complete variable domain reads NAGVMQNPRHLVRRRGQEARLRCSPMKGHSHVYWYRQLPEEGLKFMVYLQKENIIDESGMPKERFSAEFPKEGPSILRIQQVVRGDSAAYFCASSPRTSGSVQTQYFGPGTRLLVL.

The chain is built from TRBV27 and TRBJ1-4; 12 bases agree with TRBD1. The V and J ends lost 5 bases and 0 bases, in that order; junction bases with no gene match: 7. The germline CDR1 and CDR2 sequences are MNHEY and SMNVEV (reference sequence). The CDR3 runs 18 residues. The CDR3 sequence: CASSPRDRGHSTNEKLFF. For the CDR3, the DNA is TGTGCCAGCAGTCCCCGGGACAGGGGGCACTCAACTAATGAAAAACTGTTTTTT.

The chain carries TRBV19 and TRBJ1-5, with D unclear. Trimming pared 3 bases from V and 1 base from J, leaving 7 bases between. The CDR3 totals 14 residues. From germline, CDR1 is LNHDA and CDR2 SQIVND (reference sequence). The CDR3 region has the DNA TGTGCCAGTAGTATGGGTCGGAGCAATCAGCCCCAGCATTTT. It encodes CASSMGRSNQPQHF.

The chain links TRBV30 to TRBJ2-7; TRBD2 matches 11 bases. Trimming at V came to 2 bases and at J to 6 bases, leaving 9 bases not matched to a gene. Germline V gives CDR1 GTSNPN, CDR2 SVGIG (reference sequence). The CDR3 runs to 15 residues. The CDR3 protein is CAWSLTLAGVSEQYF. Here the CDR3 DNA reads TGTGCCTGGAGTCTAACACTAGCGGGAGTGTCCGAGCAGTACTTC.

The chain couples TRBV21-1 to TRBJ2-2; TRBD2, the table's D call, was not compared with the DNA. TRBV21-1 is marked as a pseudogene. This CDR3 is 20 amino acids long. CDR3 region: CASSKLFLATGSKGSGELFF. CDR3 nucleotide sequence: TGTGCCAGCAGCAAACTCTTCCTAGCGACCGGCTCAAAGGGGTCCGGGGAGCTGTTTTTT.

V and J are TRBV6-5 and TRBJ1-2; possible D gene TRBD1, 5 bases. The CDR3 runs to 14 residues. Germline V gene sequence: CDR1 MNHEY, CDR2 SVGAGI. Trimming took off 7 bases at V and 8 bases at J, with 20 bases between the two ends. For the CDR3, the DNA is TGTGCCAGCACACACCCCGGGGGAGCGAGCGGCTACACCTTC. Amino acids: CASTHPGGASGYTF.

In its sample, this clone was seen a few times. The chain uses TRBV15 and TRBJ2-3; D gene unclear. Germline V gene lookup returns CDR1 LNHNV and CDR2 YYDKDF (reference sequence). Trimming pared 1 base from V and 2 bases from J, leaving 10 bases between. The CDR3 is 15 amino acids. The CDR3 protein is CATSRAITTTDTQYF. DNA of the CDR3: TGTGCCACCAGCAGAGCCATTACTACCACAGATACGCAGTATTTT.

This clone was picked up a small number of times. J is TRBJ2-7 and V is TRBV7-8; 7 nucleotides align to TRBD2. The CDR3 is 17 amino acids. Germline CDR1 is SGHVS and CDR2 is FQNEAQ. Trimming removed 2 bases from V and 6 bases from J; junction bases left unmatched: 16. The CDR3: CASSLPRRLAINSEQYF. The CDR3 coding sequence is TGTGCCAGCAGCTTACCCCGCCGACTAGCCATTAACAGCGAGCAGTACTTC.

A few counts support this clone. This sequence joins TRBV2 and TRBJ2-2; TRBD1 is a possible D gene (7 bases). This CDR3 comprises 14 residues. V was pared by 8 bases and J by 6 bases, with 16 bases between. CDR1 and CDR2 from the germline V gene are SNHLY and FYNNEI. CDR3 residues: CASLGAGGSGELFF. Written as DNA, the CDR3 is TGTGCCAGCCTCGGTGCAGGGGGGTCCGGGGAGCTGTTTTTT.

The CDR3 is CASSPQSQRGSYEQYF. For the CDR3, the DNA is TGTGCCAGCAGCCCCCAGAGCCAGCGGGGGTCCTACGAGCAGTACTTC. The J gene is TRBJ2-7, the V gene TRBV7-8; TRBD2 matches 8 bases. Germline CDR1 and CDR2: SGHVS and FQNEAQ. The CDR3 consists of 16 residues. V shed 5 bases and J 1 base; nucleotides not matched to a gene: 10. Based on the CDR3 plus reference TRBV7-8 and TRBJ2-7, the full variable domain is GAGVSQSPRYKVAKRGQDVALRCDPISGHVSLFWYQQALGQGPEFLTYFQNEAQLDKSGLPSDRFFAERPEGSVSTLKIQRTQQEDSAVYLCASSPQSQRGSYEQYFGPGTRLTVT.

The gene calls are TRBV10-3 and TRBJ2-1; D unresolved. Trimming shortened V by 2 bases and J by 5 bases, and 7 bases separated the two germline ends. The CDR3 length is 13 residues. Germline CDR1 is ENHRY and CDR2 is SYGVKD. The CDR3 region is CAISEIPDNEQFF. Here the CDR3 DNA reads TGTGCCATCAGTGAGATTCCGGACAATGAGCAGTTCTTC.

V gene TRBV19 combines with J gene TRBJ2-5, with 14 bases identical to TRBD2. The length of the CDR3 is 16 residues. Per the germline V gene, CDR1 is LNHDA and CDR2 is SQIVND (reference sequence). Germline trimming cut 6 bases from V and 5 bases from J; bases unmatched to any gene: 8. CDR3 region: CASSHGTSGSLETQYF. CDR3 nucleotide sequence: TGTGCCAGTAGCCACGGGACTAGCGGGAGTTTGGAGACCCAGTACTTC.

The rearrangement uses TRBV30 and TRBJ2-1; 10 bases are a match to TRBD2. CDR1 and CDR2 (germline): GTSNPN, SVGIG (reference sequence). Trimming at V came to 3 bases and at J to 3 bases, leaving 5 bases not matched to a gene. This CDR3 comprises 15 residues. The CDR3 nucleotides are TGTGCCTGGAGGATACTAGCGGGAAGCTACAATGAGCAGTTCTTC. It is translated as CAWRILAGSYNEQFF. Combining the CDR3 with reference TRBV30 and TRBJ2-1 gives the whole variable domain SQTIHQWPATLVQPVGSPLSLECTVEGTSNPNLYWYRQAAGRGLQLLFYSVGIGQISSEVPQNLSASRPQDRQFILSSKKLLLSDSGFYLCAWRILAGSYNEQFFGPGTRLTVL.

The chain carries TRBV4-2 and TRBJ2-1; TRBD1 agrees at 8 bases. The CDR3 is made up of 16 amino acids. Germline V CDR1 and CDR2: LGHNA, YNFKEQ. V shed 1 base and J 0 bases; nucleotides not matched to a gene: 2. The CDR3 nucleotides are TGTGCCAGCAGCCAAGTCGGACAGGGCTCCTACAATGAGCAGTTCTTC. Residues: CASSQVGQGSYNEQFF.

The J gene is TRBJ2-1, the V gene TRBV30; TRBD2 matches at 9 bases. V trimming: 2 bases; J trimming: 7 bases; junction bases outside the gene matches: 9. This CDR3 comprises 15 residues. Germline CDR1 and CDR2: GTSNPN and SVGIG (reference sequence). DNA for the CDR3: TGTGCCTGGAGTTTTAGCGGGAGAGCGAGAAATGAGCAGTTCTTC. Amino acid sequence: CAWSFSGRARNEQFF.

Only one count was recorded for this clone. The rearrangement uses TRBV6-2 or TRBV6-3 and TRBJ1-5; D uncertain. This CDR3 comprises 14 residues. Germline values: CDR1 MNHEY, CDR2 SVGEGT. Trimming removed 0 bases from V and 4 bases from J, with 7 bases in between. The CDR3 reads CASSYSSLNQPQHF. The DNA for the CDR3 is TGTGCCAGCAGTTACTCCAGCTTGAATCAGCCCCAGCATTTT.